These T cell receptor beta chains were read from a single sample in a study of blood T cells in healthy people across ages. TCRdb called the 5' RACE reads again in MiXCR, with one record for every CDR3 protein. The profile shows about 1.7 million distinct CDR3 sequences, under 30% of them singletons. Sequencing was carried out using blood. These receptors all come from a woman in her thirties in good health. Both conserved end residues are part of each CDR3. The order of the fields is V gene, clone size, J gene, D gene, CDR3 DNA, CDR3 protein. A D gene is named only where the DNA matches it firmly. Clone sizes are given selectively: once, few, many, or a class where the clone is expanded.

TRBV12-3/TRBV12-4	few	TRBJ2-7	-	TGTGCCAGCAGTTACGAGACGGGTCCTCGCGAGCAGTACTTC	CASSYETGPREQYF
TRBV27	-	TRBJ1-6	-	TGTGCCAGCAGTTTATTTGTGTCAAAGGGGTCACCCCTCCACTTT	CASSLFVSKGSPLHF
TRBV20-1	-	TRBJ1-2	-	TGCAGTGCTAGGATAGTCTGGGCCTATGGCTACACCTTC	CSARIVWAYGYTF
TRBV7-3	few	TRBJ1-2	-	TGTGCCAGCAGACAACCAGTGGTGGGAATATCCAACTATGGCTACACCTTC	CASRQPVVGISNYGYTF
TRBV7-2	many	TRBJ2-5	TRBD2	TGTGCCAGCAGCCAGGGGACTAGCGGGAGTCAAGAGACCCAGTACTTC	CASSQGTSGSQETQYF
TRBV12-3/TRBV12-4	-	TRBJ2-1	-	TGTGCCAGCCGTATCGACAGTTACAATGAGCAGTTCTTC	CASRIDSYNEQFF
TRBV6-5	many	TRBJ2-1	TRBD2	TGTGCCAGCAAGCCGGGACTAGCGATCAATGAGCAGTTCTTC	CASKPGLAINEQFF
TRBV29-1	many	TRBJ2-1	-	TGCAGCGTTGACCGAGCGGGAGAGGGGGCGGGGCAGTTCTTC	CSVDRAGEGAGQFF
TRBV29-1	many	TRBJ2-7	-	TGCAGCGTGAGGACGGGGACATCTTACGAGCAGTACTTC	CSVRTGTSYEQYF
TRBV9	-	TRBJ1-1	-	TGTGCCAGCAGCGTATCTGGGGGACGGATGAACACTGAAGCTTTCTTT	CASSVSGGRMNTEAFF
TRBV7-9	few	TRBJ2-1	-	TGTGCCAGCAGCTTAGAGGGCGGGGCCGCTTCCTACAATGAGCAGTTCTTC	CASSLEGGAASYNEQFF
TRBV6-5	few	TRBJ1-1	-	TGTGCCAGCAGTTACTTTGGGCGAGCTTTCTTT	CASSYFGRAFF
TRBV4-3	-	TRBJ2-3	TRBD2	TGCGCCAGCAGCCAAGAAAGGGGGACTAGCGGGCAGGAGGATACGCAGTATTTT	CASSQERGTSGQEDTQYF